This T cell receptor beta chain is from a study of T cell changes during pregnancy in multiple sclerosis. Germline V gene sequence: CDR1 KGHSH, CDR2 LQKENI. Trimming took off 1 base at V and 6 bases at J, with 7 bases between the two ends. The CDR3 is 12 residues long. Sequencing was performed with immunoSEQ multiplex PCR; in TCRdb, only in-frame clones are kept and a portion is missing. The sample consists of fewer than 85,000 clones, almost 95% of them appearing once. The receptor was derived from a female donor with multiple sclerosis, enrolled in a pregnancy study. The source was peripheral blood, collected before pregnancy. The chain combines TRBV18 with TRBJ2-7; D not certain. CDR3 amino acids: CASSPRDFEQYF. The CDR3 coding sequence is TGTGCCAGCTCACCACGAGACTTCGAGCAGTACTTC. The entire variable domain, with the rest obtained from reference TRBV18 and TRBJ2-7, is as follows: NAGVMQNPRHLVRRRGQEARLRCSPMKGHSHVYWYRQLPEEGLKFMVYLQKENIIDESGMPKERFSAEFPKEGPSILRIQQVVRGDSAAYFCASSPRDFEQYFGPGTRLTVT.